The next 12 T cell receptor beta chains were all read from a single sample in a study of T-cell reconstitution after alpha-beta-depleted transplantation in children. Preparing the TCRbeta library involved the use of unique molecular identifiers. TCRdb ran MiXCR on the PCR reads and lists one entry per CDR3 protein. The sample has about 110,000 distinct CDR3 sequences, approximately 6% seen once. The sample was PBMCs, mostly from graft donor cells, taken 360 days after TCRalphabeta/CD19-depleted stem cell transplant. The receptors were gathered from a male patient aged 2-10 years who had a stem cell transplant for acute lymphoblastic leukemia, so the T cells may come from the graft donor.

The chain has TRBV19 and TRBJ1-1; D gene uncertain. V gave up 6 bases and J gave up 0 bases, with 8 bases separating them. The CDR3 loop spans 13 amino acids. CDR1 is LNHDA, CDR2 SQIVND, per germline (reference sequence). CDR3 loop: CASRDDLNTEAFF. DNA of the CDR3: TGTGCCAGTAGAGACGATCTGAACACTGAAGCTTTCTTT.

This clonotype was seen ten or more times. The V gene is TRBV6-5, the J gene TRBJ2-7; D possibly matches TRBD1 or TRBD2 (5 bases each). V shed 6 bases and J shed 6 bases, with 12 bases lying between them. This CDR3 is built from 12 residues. CDR1 is MNHEY, CDR2 SVGAGI, per germline. In DNA form, the CDR3 reads TGTGCCAGCAGCCCGGGACGAGTCGAGCAGTACTTC. Amino acid sequence: CASSPGRVEQYF.

This sequence joins TRBV4-3 and TRBJ2-2; TRBD2 aligns across 14 bases. V shed 4 bases and J 5 bases; nucleotides not matched to a gene: 3. The CDR3 is 16 residues long. Germline V CDR1 and CDR2: LGHNA, YSLEER. DNA of the CDR3: TGCGCCAGCAGCCGTCGGACTAGCGGGAGGACCGGGGAGCTGTTTTTT. It codes for CASSRRTSGRTGELFF.

This clonotype was found a few times. The chain has TRBV7-9 and TRBJ2-7; 9 nucleotides line up with TRBD2. The CDR3 is 15 amino acids. V lost 2 bases and J lost 4; bases outside the gene matches: 6. Per the germline V gene, CDR1 is SEHNR and CDR2 is FQNEAQ (reference sequence). The DNA of the CDR3 is TGTGCCAGCAGCTTATGGGCTAGCGGGGCTTACGAGCAGTACTTC. Translating it yields CASSLWASGAYEQYF. Combining the CDR3 with reference TRBV7-9 and TRBJ2-7 gives the whole variable domain DTGVSQNPRHKITKRGQNVTFRCDPISEHNRLYWYRQTLGQGPEFLTYFQNEAQLEKSRLLSDRFSAERPKGSFSTLEIQRTEQGDSAMYLCASSLWASGAYEQYFGPGTRLTVT.

CDR3 residues: CASSNGQGGNQPQHF. The DNA of the CDR3 is TGTGCCAGCAGTAACGGACAGGGGGGAAATCAGCCCCAGCATTTT. The rearrangement uses TRBV6-4 and TRBJ1-5, with 10 bases matching TRBD1. Germline assignment: CDR1 MRHNA and CDR2 SNTAGT. The V and J ends lost 5 bases and 4 bases, in that order; junction bases with no gene match: 5. CDR3 length equals 15 residues.

This clonotype was observed many times. The CDR3 protein is CASSYDGETGLGAYEQYF. DNA of the CDR3: TGTGCCAGCAGTTACGACGGGGAGACAGGTCTAGGGGCCTACGAGCAGTACTTC. The chain carries TRBV6-5 and TRBJ2-7; tentatively, D is TRBD1 (6 bases). V was shortened by 2 bases and J by 2 bases, with 22 bases between the two germline ends. The CDR3 is 18 residues long. Germline V gene data show CDR1 as MNHEY and CDR2 as SVGAGI.

The V call is TRBV7-6, the J call TRBJ2-7; D possibly corresponds to TRBD2 (6 bases). The CDR3 is 16 residues long. Germline V CDR1 and CDR2: SGHVS, FNYEAQ. Deletions cut 0 bases from V and 3 bases from J, with 15 bases between. CDR3 nucleotides: TGTGCCAGCAGCTTAGCTCCCTGGCGGGAAGGCTACGAGCAGTACTTC. Protein: CASSLAPWREGYEQYF.

This rearrangement joins TRBV30 to TRBJ2-7; tentative D call: TRBD2 (6 bases). Germline loops: CDR1 GTSNPN, CDR2 SVGIG (reference sequence). The CDR3 runs 13 residues. V lost 3 bases and J lost 4, with 13 bases in between. DNA of the CDR3: TGTGCCTGGAGCAGGGACTCCGAGTACGAGCAGTACTTC. Translating gives CAWSRDSEYEQYF.

This clonotype was detected many times. The CDR3 bases are TGTGCCAGCAGCCAAGGGTGGCTAGCCAAAAACATTCAGTACTTC. Translated, it gives CASSQGWLAKNIQYF. The chain employs TRBV14 and TRBJ2-4; D remains ambiguous. V lost 1 base and J 0 bases, leaving 7 bases between the germline ends. This CDR3 contains 15 residues. Germline loops: CDR1 SGHDN, CDR2 FVKESK.

Only a few counts were recorded for this clonotype. V is TRBV20-1 and J is TRBJ2-7; D remains unclear. The CDR3 runs to 15 residues. V was shortened by 0 bases and J by 0 bases, with 12 bases between the two germline ends. Looked up from germline, CDR1 is DFQATT and CDR2 is SNEGSKA (reference sequence). Here the CDR3 DNA reads TGCAGTGCTAGAGATCGCGACCGTCCCTCCTACGAGCAGTACTTC. It yields the protein CSARDRDRPSYEQYF.

The chain is built from TRBV11-2 and TRBJ2-7, with D tentatively TRBD2 (6 bases). This CDR3 is 19 amino acids long. CDR1 is SGHAT and CDR2 is FQNNGV in the germline V gene. V dropped 2 bases and J dropped 5 bases, with 28 bases sitting between them. The CDR3 here is CASSLPHRGAGSGSHEQYF. CDR3 nucleotide sequence: TGTGCCAGCAGCTTACCCCATAGGGGTGCGGGGTCCGGGTCGCACGAGCAGTACTTC.

This clonotype was observed at least ten times. This chain joins TRBV27 and TRBJ2-5; D uncertain. V was trimmed by 7 bases and J by 7 bases, leaving 10 bases between them. Germline-derived CDR1 and CDR2 are MNHEY and SMNVEV (reference sequence). The CDR3 sequence is 11 residues long. The CDR3, as DNA: TGTGCCAGCACAGATGCCCGGACCCAGTACTTC. Its translation: CASTDARTQYF.